Listed here is a single T cell receptor (beta chain). This record belongs to a study of blood T cell repertoires in COVID-19. Whole-study context: PBMCs, B-cell-depleted T cells, or T cells were the source of the cDNA or gDNA that made up the material.

This CDR3 comprises 13 residues. The germline gives CDR1 WSHSY, CDR2 SAAADI. Trimming shortened V by 5 bases and J by 6 bases, and 13 bases separated the two germline ends. As originally analysed: Scientists estimated how many nucleated cells there were by amplifying reference gene primers. The method was immunoSEQ multiplex PCR; TCRdb's version includes in-frame clones alone and lacks a portion of them. V and J calls and clone size are as listed in that table; D and trimming were resolved from the DNA. The table lists roughly 360,000 clones, roughly 90% of them singletons, with 0.97% in the top ten.

This chain joins TRBV10-2 and TRBJ1-2; tentative D call: TRBD1 (5 bases). This TCR was recovered from a woman between 25 and 40 years old with acute COVID-19. The source material was PBMCs or T cells enriched from blood (not recorded which). The CDR3 bases are TGCGCCAGCAGTCTGACAGCGCCTGATGGCTACACCTTC. Encoded protein: CASSLTAPDGYTF.